One sample yielded the 19 T cell receptor beta chains listed below, sequenced in a study of blood T cell repertoires in COVID-19. Measured with immunoSEQ multiplex PCR; TCRdb has only the in-frame clones, and not every one. The sample has approximately 350,000 clones, about 89% seen once; the top ten hold around 6%. The sample consisted of peripheral blood. The receptors derive from a woman between 45 and 65 years old with COVID-19, enrolled during active disease.

The count of this clone is one. The rearrangement links TRBV11-2 to TRBJ1-2; TRBD1 is a possible D gene (5 bases). With 5 bases removed from V and 3 bases from J, the gap between germline ends came to 19 bases. In germline, CDR1 is SGHAT, CDR2 FQNNGV. This CDR3 contains 16 residues. For the CDR3, the DNA is TGTGCCAGCAGCAAAACACTCCTTGGGGGGGACTATGGCTACACCTTC. It is translated as CASSKTLLGGDYGYTF.

This chain uses TRBV4-3 with TRBJ2-3; TRBD1 is a possible D gene (6 bases). Germline V gives CDR1 LGHNA, CDR2 YSLEER. This CDR3 is 16 amino acids long. Deletions cut 3 bases from V and 0 bases from J, with 13 bases between. For the CDR3, the DNA is TGCGCCAGCAGCCAGACGGGACAATCTAGCACAGATACGCAGTATTTT. Residues: CASSQTGQSSTDTQYF.

The chain carries TRBV2 and TRBJ1-5; no definite D call. The V and J ends lost 4 bases and 11 bases respectively, with 12 bases between them. Germline values: CDR1 SNHLY, CDR2 FYNNEI. The CDR3 is 12 amino acids. Written as DNA, the CDR3 is TGTGCCAGCAGTGTACTAAGTTCGACCCAGCATTTT. Protein: CASSVLSSTQHF.

The V and J genes are TRBV6-2 or TRBV6-3 and TRBJ2-1; D is undetermined. The CDR3 runs to 15 residues. CDR1 and CDR2 from the germline V gene are MNHEY and SVGEGT. Trimming took off 6 bases at V and 4 bases at J, with 16 bases between the two ends. The CDR3 sequence: CASSPYGSGYNEQFF. The CDR3 DNA reads TGTGCCAGCAGCCCGTACGGGTCTGGTTACAATGAGCAGTTCTTC.

This clone was counted once. The chain is built from TRBV19 and TRBJ1-4; the match to TRBD1 covers 10 bases. The V and J ends lost 8 bases and 8 bases, in that order; junction bases with no gene match: 2. Germline CDR1 is LNHDA and CDR2 is SQIVND (reference sequence). The CDR3 sequence is 12 residues long. CDR3 nucleotides: TGTGCCAGTCGGGACAGGGGCGAAAAACTGTTTTTT. Protein: CASRDRGEKLFF. The entire variable domain, with the rest obtained from reference TRBV19 and TRBJ1-4, is as follows: DGGITQSPKYLFRKEGQNVTLSCEQNLNHDAMYWYRQDPGQGLRLIYYSQIVNDFQKGDIAEGYSVSREKKESFPLTVTSAQKNPTAFYLCASRDRGEKLFFGSGTQLSVL.

This chain connects TRBV11-2 to TRBJ2-7, with a tentative D call TRBD2 (5 bases). The length of the CDR3 is 14 residues. Trimming removed 4 bases at V and 5 bases at J, with 15 bases between. The V gene's germline CDR1 is SGHAT and CDR2 FQNNGV. This chain's CDR3 is CASSSGGGLNEQYF. The CDR3 DNA reads TGTGCCAGCAGCTCCGGAGGCGGGTTGAACGAGCAGTACTTC.

In this sample, this clone turned up once. This chain connects TRBV18 to TRBJ2-7, with TRBD2 as a possible D gene (5 bases). V gave up 1 base and J gave up 2 bases, with 9 bases separating them. From germline, CDR1 is KGHSH and CDR2 LQKENI. The CDR3 has 14 residues. CDR3 sequence: CASSPLATTYEQYF. CDR3 coding DNA: TGTGCCAGCTCACCACTAGCGACTACCTACGAGCAGTACTTC.

The chain is built from TRBV6-5 and TRBJ1-1; no reliable D call. The V end was cut by 6 bases, the J end by 11 bases, with 22 bases between. This CDR3 comprises 14 residues. Germline V gene data show CDR1 as MNHEY and CDR2 as SVGAGI. The CDR3 loop is CASSPSQMSRNAFF. The DNA for the CDR3 is TGTGCCAGCAGCCCCTCGCAAATGAGCCGTAATGCTTTCTTT.

This chain joins TRBV7-9 and TRBJ1-1; a weak D match, TRBD1 (6 bases). Trimming left V 4 bases short and J 1 base short, with 7 bases between. The CDR3 totals 13 residues. Germline V gene data show CDR1 as SEHNR and CDR2 as FQNEAQ (reference sequence). The CDR3 spells CASSWTANTEAFF. DNA of the CDR3: TGTGCCAGCAGCTGGACAGCGAACACTGAAGCTTTCTTT.

A note on this clone: The germline gene is not matched at one end of the junction; a read error may be the cause. V usage is TRBV10-3 and J usage is TRBJ1-1; 7 bases are a match to TRBD1. The CDR3 has 11 residues. Germline-derived CDR1 and CDR2 are ENHRY and SYGVKD. CDR3 region: CATGMNTEAFF. DNA for the CDR3: TGCGCGACAGGGATGAACACTGAAGCTTTCTTT.

J is TRBJ2-2 and V is TRBV12-3 or TRBV12-4; no clear D. Trimming removed 5 bases from V and 7 bases from J, with 11 bases in between. The CDR3 is 13 amino acids. The DNA of the CDR3 is TGTGCCAGCAGTCTCGTACAAATCGGGGAGCTGTTTTTT. Residues: CASSLVQIGELFF.

The chain joins TRBV3-1 (or the pseudogene TRBV3-2) to TRBJ1-4, with D possibly matching TRBD1 (6 bases). Looked up from germline, CDR1 is LGHDT and CDR2 is YNNKEL (reference sequence). Deletions cut 5 bases from V and 6 bases from J, with 22 bases between. The CDR3 loop spans 17 amino acids. CDR3 coding DNA: TGTGCCAGCAGCTTGGCCGATAGGGAGGGGGTTGATGAAAAACTGTTTTTT. Translated, it gives CASSLADREGVDEKLFF.

This clone was seen a single time. The chain employs TRBV5-1 and TRBJ2-7; 12 nucleotides agree with TRBD2. With V trimmed by 3 bases and J by 1 base, 5 bases remained unmatched. Germline loops: CDR1 SGHRS, CDR2 YFSETQ. The CDR3 is made up of 16 amino acids. CDR3 residues: CASSYLTSGSSYEQYF. CDR3 bases: TGCGCCAGCAGCTACCTGACTAGCGGGAGTTCCTACGAGCAGTACTTC.

The chain uses TRBV11-3 and TRBJ2-5; 10 bases line up with TRBD2. J gave up 5 bases and V 4 bases, and 7 bases lay outside the gene matches. The germline CDR1 and CDR2 sequences are SGHNT and YENEEA. This CDR3 is 15 amino acids long. CDR3 protein: CASSSGLAEGETQYF. CDR3 bases: TGTGCCAGCAGCTCTGGACTAGCGGAGGGTGAGACCCAGTACTTC.

The rearrangement links TRBV5-1 to TRBJ1-6, with 7 positions matching TRBD1. The trim removed 0 bases at V and 6 bases at J, leaving 3 bases unmatched. The CDR3 spans 15 residues. Germline V gene sequence: CDR1 SGHRS, CDR2 YFSETQ. The CDR3 DNA reads TGCGCCAGCAGCTTGGAAGGGGGCACTAATTCACCCCTCCACTTT. This codes for CASSLEGGTNSPLHF.

The V and J genes are TRBV6-2 or TRBV6-3 and TRBJ2-7; a possible D gene is TRBD2 (6 bases). The CDR3 consists of 11 residues. Germline CDR1 reads MNHEY; CDR2 reads SVGEGT. V lost 5 bases and J lost 6, with 8 bases in between. Written as DNA, the CDR3 is TGTGCCAGCAGTCTAGCGAGCGAGCAGTACTTC. It translates to CASSLASEQYF.

CDR3 coding DNA: TGTGCCAGCAGCCTGAACGGGGGGGGAGATGCTTTCTTT. Translation gives CASSLNGGGDAFF. The chain employs TRBV12-3 or TRBV12-4 and TRBJ1-1, with D possibly TRBD1 on 5 matching bases. Trimming removed 6 bases from V and 11 bases from J, with 19 bases in between. The CDR3 is made up of 13 amino acids.

The rearrangement joins TRBV18 to TRBJ1-2; TRBD1 is a possible D gene (5 bases). CDR1 is KGHSH and CDR2 is LQKENI in the germline V gene. V shed 3 bases and J shed 6 bases, with 17 bases lying between them. CDR3 length: 15 amino acids. The CDR3 region is CASSPATGTPHGYTF. The DNA of the CDR3 is TGTGCCAGCTCACCCGCTACAGGTACTCCACATGGCTACACCTTC.

This clone was counted a few times. V gene TRBV19 combines with J gene TRBJ1-3; no firm D call. CDR1 and CDR2 (germline): LNHDA, SQIVND (reference sequence). Trimming took off 5 bases at V and 5 bases at J, with 10 bases between the two ends. CDR3 length: 13 residues. The CDR3: CASSFRERNTIYF. In DNA form, the CDR3 reads TGTGCCAGTAGTTTCCGGGAAAGAAACACCATATATTTT.